The present TCR beta chain was sequenced within a study of blood T cell repertoires in COVID-19. Across the study: COVID-19 samples collected from the United States, Italy and Spain covered acute and convalescent phases. T cells, B-cell-depleted T cells, or PBMCs provided the cDNA or gDNA that served as material.

In the authors' workflow: The authors estimated nucleated cell counts from reference gene primer amplification. Sequencing was performed with immunoSEQ multiplex PCR; in TCRdb, only in-frame clones are kept and a portion is missing. V and J calls plus clone size are reproduced from that table; the DNA served to infer D and trimming. The table shows 160,000 or so clones, with 80% to 90% occurring only once. This clone is a singleton in its sample. The germline CDR1 and CDR2 sequences are MNHEY and SVGAGI. CDR3 length equals 13 residues. Trimming cost V 8 bases and J 7 bases, with 12 bases left between them.

The sequencing input was peripheral blood. V and J are TRBV6-5 and TRBJ1-6; a possible D gene is TRBD1 (6 bases). The sequence was obtained from a woman in her sixties or seventies with acute or convalescent COVID-19. The CDR3 sequence is CASGVTGNSPLHF. In DNA, the CDR3 is TGTGCCAGCGGCGTAACAGGGAATTCACCCCTCCACTTT.